Presented here are 13 T cell receptor beta chains from one specimen sequenced in a study of blood T cell repertoires in COVID-19. Assay: immunoSEQ multiplex PCR; the TCRdb copy retains only in-frame clones and omits some. Of roughly 320,000 clones listed, 80% to 90% are singletons. The specimen sequenced was peripheral blood. These receptors all come from a woman aged 45 to 65 with COVID-19, enrolled during active disease.

The J gene is TRBJ1-2, the V gene TRBV6-7; the D gene is possibly TRBD1 (5 bases). TRBV6-7 counts as an open reading frame of uncertain function. The CDR3 loop spans 14 amino acids. The V and J ends lost 1 base and 4 bases respectively, with 10 bases between them. The CDR3 protein is CASSYFREGYGYTF. DNA of the CDR3: TGTGCCAGCAGTTACTTCAGGGAGGGCTATGGCTACACCTTC.

The chain recombines TRBV28 with TRBJ1-1; D ambiguous. The CDR3 length is 15 residues. Trimming shortened V by 7 bases and J by 4 bases, and 19 bases separated the two germline ends. CDR1 and CDR2 from the germline V gene are MDHEN and SYDVKM. Here the CDR3 reads CASNLYPSRGTEAFF. The CDR3 coding sequence is TGTGCCAGCAACCTTTACCCCTCTCGGGGCACTGAAGCTTTCTTT.

The gene calls are TRBV27 and TRBJ2-6; no clear D gene. Trimming left V 6 bases short and J 1 base short, with 4 bases between. From germline, CDR1 is MNHEY and CDR2 SMNVEV (reference sequence). This CDR3 contains 13 residues. The CDR3 DNA reads TGTGCCAGCAGGCTATCTGGGGCCAACGTCCTGACTTTC. Translated, it gives CASRLSGANVLTF.

This clone was seen once. This chain links TRBV5-1 with TRBJ2-7; 7 nucleotides line up with TRBD2. The CDR3 extends over 13 amino acids. Germline V gene sequence: CDR1 SGHRS, CDR2 YFSETQ. V was pared by 7 bases and J by 2 bases, with 6 bases of the junction left unmatched. The CDR3 DNA reads as TGCGCCAGCCAAATCGGGGGGACCTACGAGCAGTACTTC. It translates to CASQIGGTYEQYF.

The chain recombines TRBV28 with TRBJ2-2; D perhaps matches TRBD2 (5 bases). Trimming removed 6 bases from V and 4 bases from J, with 15 bases in between. This CDR3 spans 15 amino acids. CDR1 MDHEN and CDR2 SYDVKM come from the germline V gene. The CDR3 DNA sequence: TGTGCCAGCAGCCCTGGGCGGGTGGGCACCGGGGAGCTGTTTTTT. It translates to CASSPGRVGTGELFF. The full variable domain, its missing parts supplied by reference TRBV28 and TRBJ2-2, is DVKVTQSSRYLVKRTGEKVFLECVQDMDHENMFWYRQDPGLGLRLIYFSYDVKMKEKGDIPEGYSVSREKKERFSLILESASTNQTSMYLCASSPGRVGTGELFFGEGSRLTVL.

The chain employs TRBV5-1 and TRBJ2-1; 12 bases fit TRBD2. J lost 10 bases, V lost 2 bases, and 4 bases had no gene match. CDR3 length: 14 residues. Germline assignment: CDR1 SGHRS and CDR2 YFSETQ. The CDR3 sequence: CASSFGTSGPEQFF. CDR3 nucleotide sequence: TGCGCCAGCAGCTTCGGGACTAGCGGGCCCGAGCAGTTCTTC.

V and J are TRBV2 and TRBJ2-7; D is possibly TRBD1 (6 bases). This CDR3 has 14 amino acids. Between the trimmed V and J ends, which lost 7 bases and 4 bases, there was a span of 17 bases. The germline V gene has CDR1 SNHLY and CDR2 FYNNEI. CDR3 region: CASKPGQLSYEQYF. The DNA of the CDR3 is TGTGCCAGCAAACCCGGACAGCTCTCTTACGAGCAGTACTTC.

The chain combines TRBV7-9 with TRBJ2-2; TRBD2 is a possible D gene (5 bases). Germline V lookup: CDR1 SEHNR, CDR2 FQNEAQ (reference sequence). The germline V and J ends were trimmed by 5 bases and 1 base, with 14 bases remaining between them. The CDR3 runs 16 residues. The DNA for the CDR3 is TGTGCCAGCAGCCCCCCAAGCGGAGGGAACACCGGGGAGCTGTTTTTT. It translates to CASSPPSGGNTGELFF.

This chain connects TRBV5-1 to TRBJ2-1, with 8 bases matching TRBD2. This CDR3 region has 14 residues. V lost 0 bases and J lost 6; bases outside the gene matches: 2. Germline-derived CDR1 and CDR2 are SGHRS and YFSETQ. CDR3 loop: CASSLVAGTNEQFF. In DNA, the CDR3 is TGCGCCAGCAGCTTGGTAGCGGGAACCAATGAGCAGTTCTTC.

This chain joins TRBV6-5 and TRBJ2-2, with a tentative D call TRBD2 (5 bases). This CDR3 is built from 13 residues. Germline loops: CDR1 MNHEY, CDR2 SVGAGI. Trimming shortened V by 7 bases and J by 4 bases, and 10 bases separated the two germline ends. The CDR3 region has the DNA TGTGCCAGCATTAGGGCGGGCACCGGGGAGCTGTTTTTT. Its protein is CASIRAGTGELFF.

The V gene is TRBV3-1 (or the pseudogene TRBV3-2), the J gene TRBJ2-7, with 8 positions matching TRBD1. V dropped 1 base and J dropped 3; count of bases not matched to a gene: 5. Germline V gives CDR1 LGHDT, CDR2 YNNKEL (reference sequence). The CDR3 covers 15 residues. CDR3 in amino acids: CASSQVDRGVYEQYF. CDR3 DNA: TGTGCCAGCAGCCAAGTTGACAGGGGAGTCTACGAGCAGTACTTC.

This clone was counted a single time. This sequence joins TRBV12-5 and TRBJ2-2; perhaps TRBD2 as D (5 bases). The CDR3 covers 16 residues. Germline assignment: CDR1 LGHNT and CDR2 FRNRAP. Trimming removed 0 bases at V and 0 bases at J, with 8 bases between. For the CDR3, the DNA is TGTGCTAGTGGTTTGGTATCTAGCCCGAACACCGGGGAGCTGTTTTTT. This encodes CASGLVSSPNTGELFF.

The chain employs TRBV4-1 and TRBJ1-2; 10 nucleotides align to TRBD1. The CDR3 contains 19 residues. The J segment lost 3 bases and the V segment lost 0 bases, leaving 13 bases of the junction unmatched. CDR1 and CDR2 (germline): MGHRA, YSYEKL. The CDR3 coding sequence is TGCGCCAGCAGCCAAGACGCGCTCCTCGGGACAGGGGATGACTATGGCTACACCTTC. Its protein product is CASSQDALLGTGDDYGYTF.